This TCR beta chain emerged from a study of blood T cell repertoires in COVID-19. Study-wide background: Both acute and convalescent COVID-19 samples were obtained from the United States, Italy and Spain. In each case, the material was cDNA or gDNA derived from T cells, B-cell-depleted T cells, or PBMCs.

This CDR3 is 14 amino acids long. Germline lookup yields CDR1 SGDLS and CDR2 YYNGEE. Study processing details: Amplification of reference gene primers provided the estimated nucleated cell counts. Profiling relied on immunoSEQ multiplex PCR, and the TCRdb table lists in-frame clones only, not all of them. V and J calls and clone size are as listed in that table; D and trimming were resolved from the DNA. The sample shows some 130,000 clones, approximately 84% of them seen only once. As to this clone: A junction end diverges from the germline sequence, so it may reflect a read error.

The TCR originated in a human donor in a cohort sampled during active COVID-19. The source material was peripheral blood. This chain uses TRBV9 with TRBJ2-4; D is possibly TRBD2 (6 bases). CDR3 nucleotides: TGTGCCAGCAGCGCCGGCCCGGGAGTGGGGACCCTCTTATTC. Residues: CASSAGPGVGTLLF. The whole variable domain, filled in from reference TRBV9 and TRBJ2-4, reads DSGVTQTPKHLITATGQRVTLRCSPRSGDLSVYWYQQSLDQGLQFLIQYYNGEERAKGNILERFSAQQFPDLHSELNLSSLELGDSALYFCASSAGPGVGTLLFGAGTRLSVL.